This TCR beta chain was observed in a study of blood T cells in healthy people across ages. Across the study: The template switching approach captured approximately one barcoded beta molecule for every two T cells.

The donors, aged roughly 6 to 95, were healthy Caucasians from Russia. The sample holds many counts of this clonotype. Primers used in a second PCR of roughly 6 to 12 cycles were a sample-barcoded 5' primer and a J-beta primer mix. All samples gave at least 2.5 million CDR3-containing paired-end reads. Each CDR3 protein is one row after TCRdb ran MiXCR on the 5' RACE reads. The table shows hundreds of thousands of distinct CDR3 sequences, with roughly half occurring only once. This TCR came from a woman of 80 years or more in good health. Sequencing used blood.

CDR3 region: CASSMAGGTDTQYF. For the CDR3, the DNA is TGCGCCAGCAGTATGGCGGGGGGCACAGATACGCAGTATTTT. The chain uses TRBV5-1 and TRBJ2-3; 7 nucleotides agree with TRBD2. V lost 5 bases and J lost 1; bases outside the gene matches: 4. Germline V lookup: CDR1 SGHRS, CDR2 YFSETQ. This CDR3 comprises 14 residues.